These T cell receptor beta chains were read from a single sample in a study of blood T cell repertoires in COVID-19. Data came from immunoSEQ multiplex PCR; TCRdb stores just in-frame clones and leaves some out. The sample consists of about 480,000 clones, over 75% of them appearing once. Sequencing was performed on PBMCs or T cells enriched from blood (not recorded which). The receptors derive from a woman in her 40s who had recovered from COVID-19. CDR3s include the opening cysteine and the closing phenylalanine or tryptophan. The order of the fields is clone size, D gene, V gene, J gene, CDR3 protein, CDR3 DNA. D genes are given only for firm matches. Rows give clone size only sometimes, using once, few, many, or a class for an expanded clone.

>.|.|TRBV7-5|TRBJ1-5
CARSREFTQMWSNQPQHF
TGTGCCAGAAGCCGTGAATTTACCCAGATGTGGAGCAATCAGCCCCAGCATTTT
>.|TRBD1|TRBV5-1|TRBJ2-7
CASSPPGTETIYEQYF
TGCGCCAGCAGCCCCCCCGGGACAGAAACTATCTACGAGCAGTACTTC
>once|TRBD1|TRBV29-1|TRBJ2-1
CSVEGQGTVEQFF
TGCAGCGTTGAAGGACAGGGCACGGTTGAGCAGTTCTTC
>.|TRBD2|TRBV5-4|TRBJ2-1
CASSLGAGPFWEQFF
TGTGCCAGCAGCTTGGGAGCGGGGCCCTTTTGGGAGCAGTTCTTC
>.|.|TRBV6-6|TRBJ2-7
CASSYLGRDPYEQYF
TGTGCCAGCAGTTATCTGGGCCGGGATCCCTACGAGCAGTACTTC
>.|.|TRBV2|TRBJ1-2
CASSEQRPGYTF
TGTGCCAGCAGTGAACAGCGGCCTGGCTACACCTTC
>.|.|TRBV4-3|TRBJ2-1
CASSRGFRDEQFF
TGCGCCAGCAGTAGAGGGTTTCGGGATGAGCAGTTCTTC
>.|TRBD1|TRBV4-3|TRBJ1-4
CASSQPTGGETNEKLFF
TGCGCCAGCAGCCAACCCACAGGGGGCGAAACTAATGAAAAACTGTTTTTT
>.|.|TRBV7-9|TRBJ1-1
CASSLGWTLNTEAFF
TGTGCCAGCAGCTTAGGTTGGACACTGAACACTGAAGCTTTCTTT
>.|TRBD1|TRBV5-1|TRBJ1-2
CASSLARTGGGGYTF
TGCGCCAGCAGCTTGGCTAGGACAGGGGGCGGTGGCTACACCTTC
>.|TRBD1|TRBV10-3|TRBJ1-6
CAITWDSLSSYNSPLHF
TGTGCCATCACTTGGGACAGTTTAAGCTCCTATAATTCACCCCTCCACTTT
>.|.|TRBV5-8|TRBJ2-5
CASSLAEGAVEETQYF
TGTGCCAGCAGCTTGGCCGAGGGAGCGGTGGAAGAGACCCAGTACTTC
>.|.|TRBV19|TRBJ1-2
CASLKRNYGYTF
TGTGCCAGCCTAAAGAGGAACTATGGCTACACCTTC
>.|.|TRBV4-3|TRBJ1-4
CASSQESLVAQFNEKLFF
TGCGCCAGCAGCCAAGAGTCTCTGGTTGCACAGTTTAATGAAAAACTGTTTTTT
>.|TRBD1|TRBV6-5|TRBJ1-5
CASSRTGGRQPQHF
TGTGCCAGCAGCAGAACAGGGGGCAGGCAGCCCCAGCATTTT
>few|.|TRBV5-1|TRBJ2-7
CASSLGGATYEQYF
TGCGCCAGCAGCTTGGGTGGGGCTACCTACGAGCAGTACTTC
>.|.|TRBV4-3|TRBJ1-1
CASSQGAGLLINTEAFF
TGCGCCAGCAGCCAAGGAGCAGGACTGCTGATAAACACTGAAGCTTTCTTT
>.|TRBD1|TRBV27|TRBJ2-7
CASSFIRQGATYEQYF
TGTGCCAGCAGTTTCATACGACAGGGGGCTACCTACGAGCAGTACTTC
>.|TRBD1|TRBV6-5|TRBJ1-2
CASRDTGGANYGYTF
TGTGCCAGCAGGGATACAGGGGGCGCTAACTATGGCTACACCTTC
>once|TRBD1|TRBV2|TRBJ1-6
CASSPRTGSDSPLHF
TGTGCCAGCAGTCCGAGGACAGGGTCAGATTCACCCCTCCACTTT
>.|TRBD2|TRBV7-6|TRBJ2-2
CASSFGAGESGELFF
TGTGCCAGCAGCTTTGGAGCGGGGGAAAGCGGGGAGCTGTTTTTT
>.|TRBD1|TRBV27|TRBJ1-5
CASSPTGAFNQPQHF
TGTGCCAGCAGTCCGACAGGGGCCTTCAATCAGCCCCAGCATTTT
>.|TRBD1|TRBV5-1|TRBJ2-1
CASSLGGGGTYNEQFF
TGCGCCAGCAGCCTAGGGGGCGGAGGTACCTACAATGAGCAGTTCTTC
>once|TRBD1|TRBV12-3/TRBV12-4|TRBJ1-2
CASSVGQGYGYTF
TGTGCCAGCAGCGTGGGACAGGGATATGGCTACACCTTC
>.|TRBD2|TRBV4-1|TRBJ2-3
CASSQESALAGNTDTQYF
TGCGCCAGCAGCCAAGAGTCCGCCCTAGCGGGAAACACAGATACGCAGTATTTT
>once|.|TRBV6-5|TRBJ1-2
CASSPSGVYGYTF
TGTGCCAGCAGCCCGAGCGGCGTCTATGGCTACACCTTC
>few|.|TRBV29-1|TRBJ2-7
CSVDRESGEQYF
TGCAGCGTTGATCGGGAGTCAGGAGAGCAGTACTTC
>.|.|TRBV18|TRBJ1-4
CASSSTKTNEKLFF
TGTGCCAGCTCATCGACTAAGACTAATGAAAAACTGTTTTTT
>once|TRBD2|TRBV19|TRBJ2-6
CASSPRPRTLAGVSGANVLTF
TGTGCCAGTAGTCCCAGGCCCCGGACTCTAGCGGGTGTCTCTGGGGCCAACGTCCTGACTTTC
>.|TRBD2|TRBV10-1|TRBJ2-2
CASRAAGGPNTGELFF
TGCGCCAGCAGGGCAGCGGGAGGGCCGAACACCGGGGAGCTGTTTTTT
>.|.|TRBV11-3|TRBJ2-7
CASSRESRAYFYEQYF
TGTGCCAGCAGCCGAGAGTCCAGGGCCTACTTCTACGAGCAGTACTTC
>.|.|TRBV10-1|TRBJ2-3
CASSDSDYTGADTQYF
TGCGCCAGCAGTGATTCGGACTACACGGGGGCAGATACGCAGTATTTT
>.|TRBD1|TRBV7-9|TRBJ1-5
CASSLSGQRIQPQHF
TGTGCCAGCAGCTTATCGGGACAGCGTATTCAGCCCCAGCATTTT
>.|TRBD1|TRBV10-2|TRBJ2-3
CASRRGQVRYSDTQYF
TGCGCCAGCAGGAGGGGACAGGTGCGTTATTCAGATACGCAGTATTTT
>.|TRBD1|TRBV4-2|TRBJ2-7
CASSPGQGSYEQYF
TGTGCCAGCAGCCCTGGACAGGGGTCCTACGAGCAGTACTTC
>few|.|TRBV3-1/TRBV3-2|TRBJ1-1
CASSQVEGNTEAFF
TGTGCCAGCAGCCAAGTAGAGGGGAACACTGAAGCTTTCTTT
>few|.|TRBV12-3/TRBV12-4|TRBJ1-1
CASSSPGLTEAFF
TGTGCCAGCAGCTCTCCCGGTTTGACTGAAGCTTTCTTT
>.|.|TRBV7-2|TRBJ1-1
CASSLLGEDTEAFF
TGTGCCAGCAGCTTATTGGGGGAGGACACTGAAGCTTTCTTT
>.|.|TRBV7-9|TRBJ1-2
CASSPVRQSYGYTF
TGTGCCAGCAGCCCCGTGAGGCAGAGCTATGGCTACACCTTC
>once|.|TRBV7-6|TRBJ1-3
CASSPYSTPSGNTIYF
TGTGCCAGCAGCCCTTATTCTACCCCCTCTGGAAACACCATATATTTT
>.|TRBD1|TRBV12-3/TRBV12-4|TRBJ1-2
CASSRDRAYGYTF
TGTGCCAGCAGCAGGGACAGGGCTTATGGCTACACCTTC
>once|TRBD1|TRBV7-9|TRBJ1-4
CASGSGTGEEKLFF
TGTGCCAGCGGTTCCGGGACAGGGGAGGAAAAACTGTTTTTT
>.|.|TRBV5-1|TRBJ1-3
CASSLDGGTGNTIYF
TGCGCCAGCAGCTTGGACGGGGGTACGGGAAACACCATATATTTT
>once|.|TRBV27|TRBJ1-5
CASGPGVGGNQPQHF
TGTGCCAGCGGCCCGGGGGTGGGCGGGAATCAGCCCCAGCATTTT
>.|.|TRBV25-1|TRBJ1-1
CASSPSGGHTEAFF
TGTGCCAGCAGTCCTTCGGGGGGTCACACTGAAGCTTTCTTT
>.|.|TRBV7-6|TRBJ2-7
CASSPSRWESTYEQYF
TGTGCCAGCAGCCCCAGTAGGTGGGAGAGTACCTACGAGCAGTACTTC
>.|TRBD2|TRBV7-6|TRBJ2-3
CASSGGGKSTDTQYF
TGTGCCAGCAGCGGGGGGGGAAAGAGCACAGATACGCAGTATTTT
>.|.|TRBV11-3|TRBJ1-1
CASSLDRNTEAFF
TGTGCCAGCAGCTTAGACAGAAACACTGAAGCTTTCTTT
>.|TRBD1|TRBV19|TRBJ2-7
CASSRPGQGLYEQYF
TGTGCCAGTAGCCGGCCGGGACAGGGCTTGTACGAGCAGTACTTC
>.|TRBD2|TRBV10-2|TRBJ2-3
CASKGGRGTDTQYF
TGCGCCAGCAAGGGTGGGAGGGGAACAGATACGCAGTATTTT
>.|.|TRBV6-5|TRBJ1-1
CASSSGSVNTEAFF
TGTGCCAGCAGTTCGGGGAGCGTGAACACTGAAGCTTTCTTT
>.|.|TRBV19|TRBJ1-1
CASRKGQTEAFF
TGTGCCAGTAGGAAGGGGCAGACTGAAGCTTTCTTT
>once|TRBD1|TRBV2|TRBJ2-2
CATTTGPNTGELFF
TGTGCCACGACGACAGGGCCGAACACCGGGGAGCTGTTTTTT
>.|TRBD2|TRBV6-5|TRBJ2-3
CASRLAGESDTQYF
TGTGCCAGCAGACTAGCGGGAGAATCTGATACGCAGTATTTT
>.|TRBD2|TRBV6-2/TRBV6-3|TRBJ2-1
CASSRSGSEQFF
TGTGCCAGCAGTAGAAGCGGGAGTGAGCAGTTCTTC
>once|TRBD2|TRBV9|TRBJ2-5
CASSDLAGGPWETQYF
TGTGCCAGCAGCGACCTAGCGGGAGGGCCCTGGGAGACCCAGTACTTC
>.|TRBD1|TRBV20-1|TRBJ2-7
CSASSGQGSYEQYF
TGCAGTGCTAGTAGTGGACAGGGAAGCTACGAGCAGTACTTC
>.|TRBD1|TRBV14|TRBJ1-1
CASSQETGGLGMNTEAFF
TGTGCCAGCAGCCAAGAGACAGGGGGCCTGGGAATGAACACTGAAGCTTTCTTT
>.|.|TRBV11-1|TRBJ1-3
CASSRESSGNTIYF
TGTGCCAGCAGCCGGGAGTCCTCTGGAAACACCATATATTTT
>.|TRBD2|TRBV6-1|TRBJ2-1
CASSASGLAGGRSYNEQFF
TGTGCCAGCAGTGCGTCGGGACTAGCGGGAGGTCGTTCCTACAATGAGCAGTTCTTC